This TCR beta chain stems from a study of blood T cell repertoires in COVID-19. A case of COVID-19 had been met by exposed participants within 2 weeks before study entry. With respect to this clone: Because the CDR3's place on the DNA is in doubt, the DNA is left out and the CDR3 is given as listed by TCRdb.

Authors' analysis steps: The authors estimated nucleated cell counts from reference gene primer amplification. Profiling relied on immunoSEQ multiplex PCR, and the TCRdb table lists in-frame clones only, not all of them. V, J and clone size derive from that table, while D and trimming were established from the DNA sequence. The sample has approximately 140,000 clones; around 90% are singletons. The sequenced sample was PBMCs or T cells enriched from blood (not recorded which). This TCR came from a woman aged 40 to 50 who had been exposed to COVID-19.

The CDR3 sequence: CASSMNFGEGAFF. This sequence joins TRBV21-1 and TRBJ1-1. TRBV21-1 is a pseudogene. Termini included, the CDR3 measures 13 amino acids.